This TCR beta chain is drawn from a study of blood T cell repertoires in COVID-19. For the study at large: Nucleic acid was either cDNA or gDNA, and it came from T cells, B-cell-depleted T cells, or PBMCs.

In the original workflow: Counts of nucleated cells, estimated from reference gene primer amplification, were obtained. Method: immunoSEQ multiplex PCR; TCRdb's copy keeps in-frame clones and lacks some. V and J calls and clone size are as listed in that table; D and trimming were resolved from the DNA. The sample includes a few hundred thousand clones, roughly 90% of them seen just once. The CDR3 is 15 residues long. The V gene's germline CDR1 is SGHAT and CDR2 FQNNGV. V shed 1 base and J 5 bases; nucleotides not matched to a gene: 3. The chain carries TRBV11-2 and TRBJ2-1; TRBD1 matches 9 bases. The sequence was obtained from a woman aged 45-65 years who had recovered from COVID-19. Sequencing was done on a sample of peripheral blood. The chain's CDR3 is CASSLGDRANNEQFF. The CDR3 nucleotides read TGTGCCAGCAGCTTAGGGGACAGGGCGAACAATGAGCAGTTCTTC.